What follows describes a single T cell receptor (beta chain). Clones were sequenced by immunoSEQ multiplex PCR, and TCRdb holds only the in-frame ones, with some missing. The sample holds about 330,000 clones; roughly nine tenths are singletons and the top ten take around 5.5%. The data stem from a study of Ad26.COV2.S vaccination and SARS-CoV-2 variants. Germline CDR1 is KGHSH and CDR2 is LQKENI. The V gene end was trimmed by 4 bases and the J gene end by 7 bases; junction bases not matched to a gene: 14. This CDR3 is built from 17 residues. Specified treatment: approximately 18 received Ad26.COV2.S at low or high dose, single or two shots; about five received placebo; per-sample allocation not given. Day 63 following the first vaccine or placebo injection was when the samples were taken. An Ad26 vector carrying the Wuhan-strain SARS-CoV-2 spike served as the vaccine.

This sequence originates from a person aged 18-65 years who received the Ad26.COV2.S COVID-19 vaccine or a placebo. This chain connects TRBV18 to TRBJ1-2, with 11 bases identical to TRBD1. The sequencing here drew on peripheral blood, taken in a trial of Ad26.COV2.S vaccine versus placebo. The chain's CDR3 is CASSLTGQGASFSGYTF. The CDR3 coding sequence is TGTGCCAGCTCACTTACCGGACAGGGGGCCTCGTTTAGTGGCTACACCTTC.